This TCR beta chain was identified during a study of blood T cell repertoires in COVID-19. Study details: PBMCs, B-cell-depleted T cells, or T cells were the source of the cDNA or gDNA that made up the material.

The germline V gene encodes CDR1 MDHEN and CDR2 SYDVKM. The CDR3 is made up of 10 amino acids. The V end was cut by 8 bases, the J end by 8 bases, with 9 bases between. Only in-frame clones appear in the TCRdb table, and some are missing; sequencing was by immunoSEQ multiplex PCR. The profile shows about 130,000 clones, roughly 90% of them singletons. Those enrolled in Seattle joined during active infection and were followed longitudinally afterward. This sequence joins TRBV28 and TRBJ1-2; TRBD1 is a possible D gene (5 bases). Source material: peripheral blood. The TCR was taken from a man aged 55-75 years with COVID-19, enrolled during active disease. The CDR3 DNA follows: TGTGCCAGCCGGGGGGACGGCTACACCTTC. This translates into CASRGDGYTF.